This T cell receptor (beta chain) was observed in a study of early T cells in non-severe SARS-CoV-2 infection. Looking at the study overall: Unsorted whole-blood RNA was sequenced in bulk, leaving chains unpaired.

The study's findings and limits: Matching results from VDJdb favored anti-spike CD8 responses, leaving private and CD4 specificities undetected.

A remark on this clonotype: Its target is unknown.

Each single cDNA molecule received a unique molecular identifier. TCRdb analysed the 5' RACE reads with MiXCR anew, one entry per CDR3 protein. Of over 90,000 distinct CDR3 sequences listed, approximately 14% are singletons. Sequencing was performed on whole blood. The clonotype comes from an adult who was a healthcare worker with PCR-confirmed SARS-CoV-2 infection or an uninfected control (not recorded which).

Here the CDR3 reads CASSLEPTGPPDTQYF. CDR3 bases: TGTGCCAGCAGTTTAGAACCGACGGGTCCGCCAGATACGCAGTATTTT. The chain carries TRBV27 and TRBJ2-3; D gene ambiguous. The CDR3 length is 16 residues. CDR1 and CDR2 (germline): MNHEY, SMNVEV (reference sequence). V lost 2 bases to trimming and J lost 4 bases, with 16 bases between them.